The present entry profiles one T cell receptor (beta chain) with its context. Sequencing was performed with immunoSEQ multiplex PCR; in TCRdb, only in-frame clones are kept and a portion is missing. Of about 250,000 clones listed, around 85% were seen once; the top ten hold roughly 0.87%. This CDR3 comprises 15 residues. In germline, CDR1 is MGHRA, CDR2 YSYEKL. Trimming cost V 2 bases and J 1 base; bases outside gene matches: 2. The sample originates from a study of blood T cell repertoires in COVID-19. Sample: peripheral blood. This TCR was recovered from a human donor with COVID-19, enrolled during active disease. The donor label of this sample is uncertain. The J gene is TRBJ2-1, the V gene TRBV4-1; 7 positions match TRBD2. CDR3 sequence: CASSQRGSSYNEQFF. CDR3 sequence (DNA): TGCGCCAGCAGCCAACGCGGGAGTTCCTACAATGAGCAGTTCTTC.